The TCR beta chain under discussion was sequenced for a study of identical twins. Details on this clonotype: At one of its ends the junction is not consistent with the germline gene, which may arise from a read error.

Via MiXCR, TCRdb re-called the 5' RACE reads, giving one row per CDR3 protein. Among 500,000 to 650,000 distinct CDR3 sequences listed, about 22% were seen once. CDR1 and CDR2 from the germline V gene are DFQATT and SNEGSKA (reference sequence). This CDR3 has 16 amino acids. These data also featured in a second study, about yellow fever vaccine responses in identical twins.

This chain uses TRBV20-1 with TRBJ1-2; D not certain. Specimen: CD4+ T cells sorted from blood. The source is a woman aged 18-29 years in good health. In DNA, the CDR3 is TGCAGTGCTCCCGAGGGAGCGGGCAGTGCTAACTATGACTACACCTTC. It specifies CSAPEGAGSANYDYTF.